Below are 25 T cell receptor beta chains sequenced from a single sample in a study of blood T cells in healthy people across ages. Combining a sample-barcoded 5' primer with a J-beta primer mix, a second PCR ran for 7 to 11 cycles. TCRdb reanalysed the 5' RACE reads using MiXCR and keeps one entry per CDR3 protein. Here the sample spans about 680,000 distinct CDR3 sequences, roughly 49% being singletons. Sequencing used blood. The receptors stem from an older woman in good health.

CDR3 loop: CASNNPRTPRKETSYNEQFF. The CDR3 nucleotides are TGTGCCAGCAACAACCCCAGGACTCCCCGTAAAGAAACGTCCTACAATGAGCAGTTCTTC. The gene calls are TRBV11-2 and TRBJ2-1, with D maybe TRBD2 (5 bases). The germline V gene has CDR1 SGHAT and CDR2 FQNNGV. V lost 7 bases and J lost 1, with 29 bases in between. The CDR3 is 20 amino acids.

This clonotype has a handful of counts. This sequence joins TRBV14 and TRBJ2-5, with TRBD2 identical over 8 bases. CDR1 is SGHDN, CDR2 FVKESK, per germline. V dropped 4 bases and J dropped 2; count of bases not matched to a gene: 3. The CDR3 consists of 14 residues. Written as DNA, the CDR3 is TGTGCCAGCAGCCGGCGGGAGGCTCAAGAGACCCAGTACTTC. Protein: CASSRREAQETQYF.

CDR3 in DNA: TGTGCCAGCCGCTACGATCAGGGGTCCGGCTACACCTTC. Encoded protein: CASRYDQGSGYTF. The chain employs TRBV6-1 and TRBJ1-2; TRBD1 might be the D (6 bases). The CDR3 loop spans 13 amino acids. CDR1 is MNHNS and CDR2 is SASEGT in the germline V gene. Trimming pared 8 bases from V and 8 bases from J, leaving 18 bases between.

CDR3 in amino acids: CASSVATGSPYNEQYF. The DNA of the CDR3 is TGTGCCAGCAGCGTAGCTACAGGGTCCCCCTACAATGAGCAGTACTTC. The chain employs TRBV9 and TRBJ2-7, with D tentatively TRBD1 (6 bases). V lost 0 bases to trimming and J lost 7 bases, with 20 bases between them. The CDR3 has 16 residues. The germline V gene has CDR1 SGDLS and CDR2 YYNGEE.

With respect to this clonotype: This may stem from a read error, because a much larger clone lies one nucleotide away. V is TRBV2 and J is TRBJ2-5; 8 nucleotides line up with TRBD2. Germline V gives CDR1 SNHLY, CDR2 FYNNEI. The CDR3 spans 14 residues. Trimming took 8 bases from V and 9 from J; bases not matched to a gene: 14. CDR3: CASRARTSFLSQYF. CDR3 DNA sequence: TGTGCCAGCCGGGCGCGGACTAGCTTTTTATCCCAGTACTTC.

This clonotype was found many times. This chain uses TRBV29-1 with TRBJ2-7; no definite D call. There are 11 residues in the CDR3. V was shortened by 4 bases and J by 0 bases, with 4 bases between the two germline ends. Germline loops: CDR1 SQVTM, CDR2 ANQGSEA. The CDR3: CSVGNSYEQYF. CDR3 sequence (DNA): TGCAGCGTTGGTAACTCCTACGAGCAGTACTTC.

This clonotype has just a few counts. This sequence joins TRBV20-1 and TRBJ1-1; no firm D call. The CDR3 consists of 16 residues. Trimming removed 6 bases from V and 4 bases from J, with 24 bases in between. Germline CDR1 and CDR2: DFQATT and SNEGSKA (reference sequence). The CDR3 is CSAILPRWRSGTEAFF. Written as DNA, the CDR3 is TGCAGTGCCATCCTCCCAAGGTGGAGGTCTGGCACTGAAGCTTTCTTT.

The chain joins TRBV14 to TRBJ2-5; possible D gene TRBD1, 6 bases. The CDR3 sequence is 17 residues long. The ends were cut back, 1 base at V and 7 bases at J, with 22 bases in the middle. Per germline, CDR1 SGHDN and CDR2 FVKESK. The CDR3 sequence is CASSQGFGGRGAGTQYF. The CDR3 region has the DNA TGTGCCAGCAGCCAAGGGTTTGGTGGCAGGGGAGCCGGGACCCAGTACTTC. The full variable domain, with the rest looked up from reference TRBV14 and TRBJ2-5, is EAGVTQFPSHSVIEKGQTVTLRCDPISGHDNLYWYRRVMGKEIKFLLHFVKESKQDESGMPNNRFLAERTGGTYSTLKVQPAELEDSGVYFCASSQGFGGRGAGTQYFGPGTRLLVL.

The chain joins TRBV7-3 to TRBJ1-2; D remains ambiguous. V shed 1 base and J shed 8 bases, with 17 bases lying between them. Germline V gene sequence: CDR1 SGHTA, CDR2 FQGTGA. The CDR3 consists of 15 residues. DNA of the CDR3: TGTGCCAGCAGCTTAAATATCGGCCCCCCAGAGGGCTACACCTTC. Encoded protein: CASSLNIGPPEGYTF.

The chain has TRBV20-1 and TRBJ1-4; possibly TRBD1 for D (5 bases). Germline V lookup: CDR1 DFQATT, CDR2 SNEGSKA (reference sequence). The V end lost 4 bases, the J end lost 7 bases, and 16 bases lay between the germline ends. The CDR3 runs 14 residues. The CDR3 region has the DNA TGCAGTGCTACTGCAGGGAGGGGAGTTGAAAAACTGTTTTTT. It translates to CSATAGRGVEKLFF.

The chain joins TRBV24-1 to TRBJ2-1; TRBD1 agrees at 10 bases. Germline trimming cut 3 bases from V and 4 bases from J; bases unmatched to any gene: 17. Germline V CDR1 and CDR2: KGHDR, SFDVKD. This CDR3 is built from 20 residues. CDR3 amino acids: CATSDTTGQGPLSRYNEQFF. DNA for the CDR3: TGTGCCACCAGTGATACGACGGGACAGGGGCCCCTTTCTCGTTACAATGAGCAGTTCTTC.

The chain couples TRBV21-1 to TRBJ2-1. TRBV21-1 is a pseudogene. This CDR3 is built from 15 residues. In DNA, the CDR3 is TGTGCCAGCAGCCGTCGACAGGGGCTCTACAATGAGCAGTTCTTC. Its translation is CASSRRQGLYNEQFF.

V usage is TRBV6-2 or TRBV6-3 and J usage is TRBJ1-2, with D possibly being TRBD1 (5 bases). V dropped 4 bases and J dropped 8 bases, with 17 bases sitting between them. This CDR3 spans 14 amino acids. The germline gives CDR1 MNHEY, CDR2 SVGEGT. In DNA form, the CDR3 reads TGTGCCAGCAGTTCCCGACAGACCGGGCACGGCTACACCTTC. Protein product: CASSSRQTGHGYTF.

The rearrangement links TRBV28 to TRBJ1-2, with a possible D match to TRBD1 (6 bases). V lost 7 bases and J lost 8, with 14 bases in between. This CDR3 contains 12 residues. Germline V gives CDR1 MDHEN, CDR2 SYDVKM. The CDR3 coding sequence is TGTGCCAGCACCGAGAGGGGGTCCGGCTACACCTTC. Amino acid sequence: CASTERGSGYTF.

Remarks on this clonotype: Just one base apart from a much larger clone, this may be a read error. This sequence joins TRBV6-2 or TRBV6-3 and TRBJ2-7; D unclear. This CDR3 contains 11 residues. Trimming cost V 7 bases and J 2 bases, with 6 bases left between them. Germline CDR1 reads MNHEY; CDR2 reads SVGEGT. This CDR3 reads CASTDTYEQYF. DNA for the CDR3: TGTGCCAGCACCGATACCTACGAGCAGTACTTC.

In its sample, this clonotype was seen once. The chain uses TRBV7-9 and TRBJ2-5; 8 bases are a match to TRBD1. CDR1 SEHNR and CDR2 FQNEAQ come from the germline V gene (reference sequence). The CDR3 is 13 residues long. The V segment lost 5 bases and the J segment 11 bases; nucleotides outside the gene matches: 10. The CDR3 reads CASSPAGGNGQYF. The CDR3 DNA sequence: TGTGCCAGCAGCCCCGCAGGGGGCAATGGGCAGTACTTC.

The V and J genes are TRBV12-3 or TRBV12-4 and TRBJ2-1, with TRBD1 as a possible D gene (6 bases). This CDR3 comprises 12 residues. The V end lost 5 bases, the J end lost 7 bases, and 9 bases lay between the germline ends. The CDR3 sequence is CASSTTGNEQFF. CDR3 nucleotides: TGTGCCAGCAGTACCACAGGGAATGAGCAGTTCTTC.

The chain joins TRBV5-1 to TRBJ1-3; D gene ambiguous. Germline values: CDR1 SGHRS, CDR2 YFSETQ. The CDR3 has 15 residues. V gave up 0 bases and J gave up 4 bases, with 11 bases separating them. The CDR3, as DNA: TGCGCCAGCAGCTTGGATGGCAACGTGGGAAACACCATATATTTT. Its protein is CASSLDGNVGNTIYF.

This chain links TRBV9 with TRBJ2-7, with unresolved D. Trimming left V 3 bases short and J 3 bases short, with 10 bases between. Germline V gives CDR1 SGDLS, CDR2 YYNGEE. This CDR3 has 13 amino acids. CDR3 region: CASSADPDYEQYF. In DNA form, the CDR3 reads TGTGCCAGCAGCGCTGACCCAGACTACGAGCAGTACTTC.

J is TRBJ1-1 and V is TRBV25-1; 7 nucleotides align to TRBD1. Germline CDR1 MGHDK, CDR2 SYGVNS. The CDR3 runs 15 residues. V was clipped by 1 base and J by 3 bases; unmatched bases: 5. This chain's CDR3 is CASSESRQGDTEAFF. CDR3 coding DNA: TGTGCCAGCAGTGAATCGCGGCAGGGGGACACTGAAGCTTTCTTT.

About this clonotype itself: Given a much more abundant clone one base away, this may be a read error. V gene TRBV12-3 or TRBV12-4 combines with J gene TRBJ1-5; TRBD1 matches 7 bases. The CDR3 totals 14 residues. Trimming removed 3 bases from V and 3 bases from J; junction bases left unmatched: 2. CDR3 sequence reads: CASSFQGVNQPQHF. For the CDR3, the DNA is TGTGCCAGCAGTTTTCAGGGGGTCAATCAGCCCCAGCATTTT.

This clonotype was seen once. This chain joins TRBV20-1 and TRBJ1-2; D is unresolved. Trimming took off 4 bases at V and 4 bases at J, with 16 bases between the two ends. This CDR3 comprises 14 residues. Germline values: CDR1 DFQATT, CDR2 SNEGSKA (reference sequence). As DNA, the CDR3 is TGCAGTGCTATTCGGAGGGAGAGACGCTATGGCTACACCTTC. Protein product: CSAIRRERRYGYTF.

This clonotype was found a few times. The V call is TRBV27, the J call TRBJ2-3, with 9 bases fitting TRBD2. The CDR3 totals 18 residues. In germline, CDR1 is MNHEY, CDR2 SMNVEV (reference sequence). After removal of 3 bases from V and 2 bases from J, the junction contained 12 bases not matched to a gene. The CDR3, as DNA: TGTGCCAGCAGTTTTTTGCGGGAGGGCCTAAGAATCACAGATACGCAGTATTTT. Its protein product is CASSFLREGLRITDTQYF.

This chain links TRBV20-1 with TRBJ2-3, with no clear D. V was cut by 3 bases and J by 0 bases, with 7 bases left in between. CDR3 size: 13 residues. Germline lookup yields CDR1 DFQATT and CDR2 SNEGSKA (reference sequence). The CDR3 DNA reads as TGCAGTGCTAGGTCTGGTAGCACAGATACGCAGTATTTT. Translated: CSARSGSTDTQYF.

The CDR3 protein is CASKIPPGDYQETQYF. DNA for the CDR3: TGTGCCAGCAAGATCCCGCCAGGAGATTACCAAGAGACCCAGTACTTC. The rearrangement uses TRBV6-2 or TRBV6-3 and TRBJ2-5, with no clear D. Germline CDR1 is MNHEY and CDR2 is SVGEGT. The CDR3 contains 16 residues. Trimming left V 7 bases short and J 0 bases short, with 18 bases between.